This T cell receptor beta chain originates from a study of neurological immune-mediated disorders. TCRdb processed the 5' RACE reads anew with MiXCR; each CDR3 protein has one entry. The sample has about 84,000 distinct CDR3 sequences, 10% seen once. This clonotype has at least ten counts. The CDR3 spans 13 residues. The germline V gene has CDR1 SGHRS and CDR2 YFSETQ. Trimming removed 2 bases from V and 9 bases from J; junction bases left unmatched: 5. This clonotype originated in a man aged 35-49 years in good health. Material: PBMCs. The rearrangement joins TRBV5-1 to TRBJ2-1; 7 bases map to TRBD1. Written as DNA, the CDR3 is TGCGCCAGCAGCTTTTCAGGGGGTAGTGAGCAGTTCTTC. This encodes CASSFSGGSEQFF. The full variable domain, with the rest looked up from reference TRBV5-1 and TRBJ2-1, is KAGVTQTPRYLIKTRGQQVTLSCSPISGHRSVSWYQQTPGQGLQFLFEYFSETQRNKGNFPGRFSGRQFSNSRSEMNVSTLELGDSALYLCASSFSGGSEQFFGPGTRLTVL.